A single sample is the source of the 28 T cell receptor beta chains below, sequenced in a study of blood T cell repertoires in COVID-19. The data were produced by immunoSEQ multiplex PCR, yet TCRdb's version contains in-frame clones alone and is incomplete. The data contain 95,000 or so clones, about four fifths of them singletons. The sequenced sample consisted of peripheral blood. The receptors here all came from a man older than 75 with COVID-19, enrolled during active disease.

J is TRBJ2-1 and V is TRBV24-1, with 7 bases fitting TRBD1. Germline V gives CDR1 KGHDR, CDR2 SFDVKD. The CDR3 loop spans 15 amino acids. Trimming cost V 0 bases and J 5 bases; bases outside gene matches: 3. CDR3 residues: CATSDLWDSDNEQFF. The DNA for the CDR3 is TGTGCCACCAGTGATTTGTGGGACAGTGACAATGAGCAGTTCTTC.

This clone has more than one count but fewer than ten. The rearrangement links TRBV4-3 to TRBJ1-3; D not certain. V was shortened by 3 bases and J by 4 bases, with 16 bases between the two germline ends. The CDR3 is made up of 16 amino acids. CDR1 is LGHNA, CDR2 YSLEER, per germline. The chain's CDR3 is CASSHEGGVGGNTIYF. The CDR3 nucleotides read TGCGCCAGCAGCCATGAAGGCGGGGTGGGAGGAAACACCATATATTTT.

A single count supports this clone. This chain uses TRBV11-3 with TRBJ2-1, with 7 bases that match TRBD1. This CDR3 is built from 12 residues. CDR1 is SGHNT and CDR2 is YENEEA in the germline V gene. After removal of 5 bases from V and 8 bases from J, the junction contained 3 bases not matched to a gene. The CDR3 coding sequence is TGTGCCAGCAGCAGACAGGGCGATGAGCAGTTCTTC. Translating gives CASSRQGDEQFF.

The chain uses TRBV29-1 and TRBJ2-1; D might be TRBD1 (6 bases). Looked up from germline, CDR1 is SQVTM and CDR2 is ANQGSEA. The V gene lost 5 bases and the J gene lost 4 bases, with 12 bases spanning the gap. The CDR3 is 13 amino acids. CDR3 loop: CSVSWTEYNEQFF. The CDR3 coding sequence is TGCAGCGTTTCCTGGACAGAGTACAATGAGCAGTTCTTC.

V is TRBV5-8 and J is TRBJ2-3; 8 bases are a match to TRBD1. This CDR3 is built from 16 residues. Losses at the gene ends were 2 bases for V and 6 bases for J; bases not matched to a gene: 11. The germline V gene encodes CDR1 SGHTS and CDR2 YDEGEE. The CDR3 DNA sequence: TGTGCCAGCAGCTTTGGGGGCAGGGGGCTGAGGGATACGCAGTATTTT. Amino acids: CASSFGGRGLRDTQYF.

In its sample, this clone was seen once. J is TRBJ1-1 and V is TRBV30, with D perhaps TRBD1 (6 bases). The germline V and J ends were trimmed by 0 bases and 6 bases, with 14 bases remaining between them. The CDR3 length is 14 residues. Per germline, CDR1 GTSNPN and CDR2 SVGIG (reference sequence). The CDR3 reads CAWSVGRGIAEAFF. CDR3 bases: TGTGCCTGGAGTGTAGGCAGGGGAATCGCTGAAGCTTTCTTT. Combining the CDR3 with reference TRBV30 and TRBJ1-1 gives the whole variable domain SQTIHQWPATLVQPVGSPLSLECTVEGTSNPNLYWYRQAAGRGLQLLFYSVGIGQISSEVPQNLSASRPQDRQFILSSKKLLLSDSGFYLCAWSVGRGIAEAFFGQGTRLTVV.

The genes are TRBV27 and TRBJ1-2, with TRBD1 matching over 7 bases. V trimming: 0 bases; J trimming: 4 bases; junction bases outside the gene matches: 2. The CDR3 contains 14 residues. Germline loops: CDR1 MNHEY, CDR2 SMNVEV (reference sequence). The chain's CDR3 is CASSLSGQAYGYTF. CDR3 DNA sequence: TGTGCCAGCAGTTTATCCGGACAGGCCTATGGCTACACCTTC.

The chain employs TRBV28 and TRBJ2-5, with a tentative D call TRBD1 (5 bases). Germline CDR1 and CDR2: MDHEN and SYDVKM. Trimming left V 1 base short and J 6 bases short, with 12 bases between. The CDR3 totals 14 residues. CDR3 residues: CASSLFRQGKTQYF. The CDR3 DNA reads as TGTGCCAGCAGTTTATTTCGGCAGGGAAAGACCCAGTACTTC.

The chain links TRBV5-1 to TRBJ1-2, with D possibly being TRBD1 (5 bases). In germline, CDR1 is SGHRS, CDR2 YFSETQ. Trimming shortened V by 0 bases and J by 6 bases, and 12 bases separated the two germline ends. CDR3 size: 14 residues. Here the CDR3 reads CASSLGVRANGYTF. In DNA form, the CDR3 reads TGCGCCAGCAGCTTGGGAGTCAGGGCCAATGGCTACACCTTC.

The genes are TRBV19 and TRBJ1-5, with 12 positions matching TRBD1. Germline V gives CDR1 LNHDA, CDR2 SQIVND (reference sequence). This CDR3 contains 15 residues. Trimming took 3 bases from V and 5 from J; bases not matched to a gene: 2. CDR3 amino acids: CASSIGTGGHQPQHF. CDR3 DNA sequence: TGTGCCAGTAGTATCGGGACAGGGGGCCATCAGCCCCAGCATTTT.

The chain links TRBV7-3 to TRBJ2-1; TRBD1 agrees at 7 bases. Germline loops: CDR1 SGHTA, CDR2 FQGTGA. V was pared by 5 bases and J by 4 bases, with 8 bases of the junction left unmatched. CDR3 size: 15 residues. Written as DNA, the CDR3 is TGTGCCAGCAGCCCCTCCACAGGGGCATACAATGAGCAGTTCTTC. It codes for CASSPSTGAYNEQFF.

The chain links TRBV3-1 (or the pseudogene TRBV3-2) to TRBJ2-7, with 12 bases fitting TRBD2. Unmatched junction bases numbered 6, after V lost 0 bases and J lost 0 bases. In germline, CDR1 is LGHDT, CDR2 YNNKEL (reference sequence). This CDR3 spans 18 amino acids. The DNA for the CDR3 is TGTGCCAGCAGCCAAGATACTAGCGGGAGGTATTACTCCTACGAGCAGTACTTC. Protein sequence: CASSQDTSGRYYSYEQYF.

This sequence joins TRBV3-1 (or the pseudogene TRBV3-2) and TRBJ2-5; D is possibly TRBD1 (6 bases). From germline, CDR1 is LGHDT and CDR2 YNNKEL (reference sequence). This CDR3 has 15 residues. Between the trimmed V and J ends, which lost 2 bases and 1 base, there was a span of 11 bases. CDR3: CASSQPGQIQETQYF. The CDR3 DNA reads TGTGCCAGCAGCCAACCCGGACAGATCCAAGAGACCCAGTACTTC.

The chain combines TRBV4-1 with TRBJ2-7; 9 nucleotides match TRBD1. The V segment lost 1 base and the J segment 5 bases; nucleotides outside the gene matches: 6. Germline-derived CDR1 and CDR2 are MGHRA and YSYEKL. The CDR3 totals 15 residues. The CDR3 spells CASSQGTGDLHEQYF. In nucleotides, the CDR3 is TGCGCCAGCAGCCAAGGGACAGGGGATTTGCACGAGCAGTACTTC.

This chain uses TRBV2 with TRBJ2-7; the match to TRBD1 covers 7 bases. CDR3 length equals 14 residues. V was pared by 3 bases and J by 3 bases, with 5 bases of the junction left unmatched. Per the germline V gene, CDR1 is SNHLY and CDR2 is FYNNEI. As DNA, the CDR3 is TGTGCCAGCAGTGACATCAGGGGGAGCTACGAGCAGTACTTC. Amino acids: CASSDIRGSYEQYF.

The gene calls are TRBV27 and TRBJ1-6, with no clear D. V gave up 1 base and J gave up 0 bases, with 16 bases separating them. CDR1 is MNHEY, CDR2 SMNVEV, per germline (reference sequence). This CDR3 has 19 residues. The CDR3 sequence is CASSLYYAGQSSYNSPLHF. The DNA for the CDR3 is TGTGCCAGCAGTTTATATTATGCGGGCCAGAGCTCCTATAATTCACCCCTCCACTTT.

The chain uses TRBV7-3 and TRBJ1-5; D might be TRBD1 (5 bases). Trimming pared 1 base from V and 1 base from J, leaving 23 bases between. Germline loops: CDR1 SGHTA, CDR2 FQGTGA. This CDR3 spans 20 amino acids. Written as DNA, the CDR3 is TGTGCCAGCAGCTTAAAGGGCCAGTCCATCGGCGACAGAAGCAATCAGCCCCAGCATTTT. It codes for CASSLKGQSIGDRSNQPQHF.

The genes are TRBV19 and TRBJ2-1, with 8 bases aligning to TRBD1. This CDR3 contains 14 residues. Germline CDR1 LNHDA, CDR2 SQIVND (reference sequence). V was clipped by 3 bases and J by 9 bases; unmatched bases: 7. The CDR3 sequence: CASSITGGRGEQFF. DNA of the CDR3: TGTGCCAGTAGTATTACAGGGGGTCGGGGTGAGCAGTTCTTC.

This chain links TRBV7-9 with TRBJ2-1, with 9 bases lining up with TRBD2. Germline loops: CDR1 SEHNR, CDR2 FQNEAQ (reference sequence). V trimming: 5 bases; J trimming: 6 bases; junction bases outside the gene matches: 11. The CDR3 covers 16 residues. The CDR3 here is CASSPRTSELPNEQFF. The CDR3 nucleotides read TGTGCCAGCAGCCCCCGGACTAGCGAACTCCCCAATGAGCAGTTCTTC.

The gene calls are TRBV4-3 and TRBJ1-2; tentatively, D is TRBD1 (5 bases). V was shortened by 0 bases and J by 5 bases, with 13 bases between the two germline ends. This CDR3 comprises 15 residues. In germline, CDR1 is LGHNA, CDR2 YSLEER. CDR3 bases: TGCGCCAGCAGCCAAGATAGTACAGGCCGATATGGCTACACCTTC. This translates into CASSQDSTGRYGYTF.

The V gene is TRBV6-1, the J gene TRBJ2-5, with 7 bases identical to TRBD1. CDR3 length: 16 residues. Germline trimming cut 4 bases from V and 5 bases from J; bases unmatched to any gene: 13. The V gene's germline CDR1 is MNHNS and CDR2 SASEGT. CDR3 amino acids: CASSVKTGFVGETQYF. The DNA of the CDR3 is TGTGCCAGCAGTGTGAAGACAGGGTTCGTCGGGGAGACCCAGTACTTC.

The CDR3 here is CASRLTSAPAYEQYF. As DNA, the CDR3 is TGCGCCAGCAGATTAACTAGCGCGCCTGCCTACGAGCAGTACTTC. V gene TRBV5-1 combines with J gene TRBJ2-7, with 7 bases fitting TRBD2. The CDR3 is made up of 15 amino acids. V shed 5 bases and J 2 bases; nucleotides not matched to a gene: 10. Germline CDR1 SGHRS, CDR2 YFSETQ.

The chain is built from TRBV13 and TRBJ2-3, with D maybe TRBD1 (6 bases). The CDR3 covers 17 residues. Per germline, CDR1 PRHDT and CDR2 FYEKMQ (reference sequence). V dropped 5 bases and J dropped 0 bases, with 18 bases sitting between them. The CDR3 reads CASSPGHNPSSTDTQYF. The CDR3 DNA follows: TGTGCCAGCAGCCCGGGACACAATCCATCTAGCACAGATACGCAGTATTTT.

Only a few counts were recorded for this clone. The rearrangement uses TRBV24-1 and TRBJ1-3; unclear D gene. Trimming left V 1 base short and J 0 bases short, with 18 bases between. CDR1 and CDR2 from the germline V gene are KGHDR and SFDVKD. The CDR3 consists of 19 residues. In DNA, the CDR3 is TGTGCCACCAGTGATTTAGAGAGGAAGGAGAACCACTCTGGAAACACCATATATTTT. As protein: CATSDLERKENHSGNTIYF.

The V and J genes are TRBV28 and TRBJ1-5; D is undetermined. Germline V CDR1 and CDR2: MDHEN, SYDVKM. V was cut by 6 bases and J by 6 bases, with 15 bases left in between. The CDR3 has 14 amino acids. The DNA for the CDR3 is TGTGCCAGCAGCCCAAATGGCCTTATTCAGCCCCAGCATTTT. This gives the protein CASSPNGLIQPQHF. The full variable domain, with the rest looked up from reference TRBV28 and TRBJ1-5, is DVKVTQSSRYLVKRTGEKVFLECVQDMDHENMFWYRQDPGLGLRLIYFSYDVKMKEKGDIPEGYSVSREKKERFSLILESASTNQTSMYLCASSPNGLIQPQHFGDGTRLSIL.

CDR3 coding DNA: TGTGCCAGCAGTTTATCTTCAGGAATCGGTAATGAAAAACTGTTTTTT. Residues: CASSLSSGIGNEKLFF. This sequence joins TRBV27 and TRBJ1-4; D gene unclear. Germline values: CDR1 MNHEY, CDR2 SMNVEV (reference sequence). The CDR3 runs to 16 residues. The V and J ends lost 0 bases and 4 bases respectively, with 12 bases between them.

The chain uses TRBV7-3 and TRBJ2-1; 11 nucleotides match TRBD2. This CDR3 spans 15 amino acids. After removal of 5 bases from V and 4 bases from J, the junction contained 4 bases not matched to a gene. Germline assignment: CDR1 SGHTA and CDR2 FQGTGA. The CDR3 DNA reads TGTGCCAGCAGCAAAACTAGCGGGGGATACAATGAGCAGTTCTTC. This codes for CASSKTSGGYNEQFF. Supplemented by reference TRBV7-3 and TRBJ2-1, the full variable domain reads GAGVSQTPSNKVTEKGKYVELRCDPISGHTALYWYRQSLGQGPEFLIYFQGTGAADDSGLPNDRFFAVRPEGSVSTLKIQRTERGDSAVYLCASSKTSGGYNEQFFGPGTRLTVL.

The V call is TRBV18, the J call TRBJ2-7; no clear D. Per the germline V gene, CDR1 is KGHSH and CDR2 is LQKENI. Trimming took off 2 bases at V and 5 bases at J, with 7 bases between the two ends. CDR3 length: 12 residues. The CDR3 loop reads CASSPSSHEQYF. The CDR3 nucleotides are TGTGCCAGCTCACCATCGTCCCACGAGCAGTACTTC.